This T cell receptor (beta chain) was identified during a study of blood T cell repertoires in COVID-19 (TCRdb year 2020). About the full investigation: The collaborator samples originated in the United States, Italy and Spain and spanned the acute and convalescent phases of COVID-19. The prospective study material was composed of cDNA or gDNA derived from T cells, B-cell-depleted T cells, or PBMCs. Samples were obtained from the ongoing ImmuneRACE study (first 160 participants) and from some 1,300 subjects provided by 6 global collaborators. The repertoires were released in a freely available public database meant as a resource for research on the immune response to SARS-CoV-2. A de-identified subject ID, COVID-19 status, age in years and sex were almost always included in the sample metadata. Subjects who had been exposed to COVID-19, were actively infected with it, or had recovered from it provided the deeply sampled blood TCRbeta repertoires that made up the dataset. Where available, HLA class I and class II types were taken from metadata supplied by the sample provider and were not determined by assay-based typing.

On the study overall, not on this receptor specifically: The amount of clinical and demographic metadata varied by source and participant and was provided uncurated.

TCRbeta CDR3 regions were amplified from genomic DNA by means of the immunoSEQ Assay, a bias-controlled multiplex PCR. For the original study's pipeline: Within the assay, amplification of reference gene primers was used to estimate how many nucleated cells each sample contained. To quantify the absolute abundance of each unique TCRbeta CDR3 rearrangement, sequence reads were collapsed and filtered. For each sample, productive Simpson clonality was calculated by taking the square root of Simpson's diversity index across productive rearrangements. TCRdb holds this immuneACCESS table with in-frame rearrangements only. Some clones are missing; in checked studies, unresolved V genes explain under half, and the rest has no known cause. V and J calls and clone size come straight from that table; D and trimming were deduced from the DNA. This sample holds under 130,000 clones; 70% to 90% were observed only once. The ten biggest clones cover around 3.1% of the sample.

To note about this clone: It lacks a known antigen. No much larger clonotype is one base removed from it; base qualities were not supplied.

Each collaborating institution followed its own protocols to collect whole blood in K2EDTA tubes. For TCRbeta analysis, collaborators shipped samples in one of three forms: frozen whole blood, isolated PBMCs, or DNA extracted from either of those sample types. The CDR3 runs 13 residues from the cysteine to the phenylalanine. The sequence is cut down to CDR3 DNA, 39 bases in frame from base 1. Looking up the germline V gene (reference sequence) yields CDR1 MNHEY and CDR2 SMNVEV. The junction carries 10 bases between V and J, which are trimmed by 5 bases and 2 bases respectively. The chain uses TRBV27 and TRBJ2-7, and perhaps TRBD2 as D gene, on 5 matching bases. This receptor was obtained from a middle-aged man in a cohort sampled during active COVID-19. Source material: peripheral blood. The CDR3 in this case is CASSPRRAYEQYF. The nucleotides are TGTGCCAGCAGTCCCAGGCGGGCCTACGAGCAGTACTTC.